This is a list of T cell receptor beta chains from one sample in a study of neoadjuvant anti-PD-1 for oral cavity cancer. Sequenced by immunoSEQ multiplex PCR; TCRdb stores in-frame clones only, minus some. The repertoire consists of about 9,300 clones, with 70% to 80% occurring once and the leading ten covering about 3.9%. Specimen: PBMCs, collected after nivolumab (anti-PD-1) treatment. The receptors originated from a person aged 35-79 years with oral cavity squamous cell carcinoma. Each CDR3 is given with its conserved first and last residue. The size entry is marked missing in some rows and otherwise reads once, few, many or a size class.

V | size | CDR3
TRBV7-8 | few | CASSLRSRVGEKLFF
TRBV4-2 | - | CASSQVVGTSGINEQFF
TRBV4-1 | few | CASSQVMSVSSTDTQYF
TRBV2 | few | CASSQTGTRGGGYTF
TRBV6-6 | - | CASSDGQGAYDGYTF
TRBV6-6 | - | CASSSDREVNQPQHF
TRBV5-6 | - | CASSLNSGIKTYGYTF
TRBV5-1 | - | CASTIYPDSYEQYF
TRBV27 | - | CASSLQSGGLYEQYF
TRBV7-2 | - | CASSPGTGKDNEQFF
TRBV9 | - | CASSPPPGRGSYGYTF
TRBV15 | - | CATSNGGKLGSAFF
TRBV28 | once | CASSSPGPWNEQFF
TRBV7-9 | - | CASQGRDEQYF
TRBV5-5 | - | CASSSGGNEQFF
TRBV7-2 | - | CASSLAIYGYTF
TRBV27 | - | CASSSGLAGGASTDTQYF
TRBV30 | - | CAWSPSGAFYEQYF
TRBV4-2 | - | CASSQDRRTAEGETQYF
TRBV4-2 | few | CASSQEGLAGGNEQFF
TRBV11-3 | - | CASSLGTSGGSYNEQFF
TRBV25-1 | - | CASSEFFLLAGGYEQFF
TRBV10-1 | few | CASSLLAGGPSNTGELFF
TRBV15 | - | CATSRDESRRGGDGYTF
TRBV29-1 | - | CSGSSDYEQYF
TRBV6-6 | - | CASRDWGSQETQYF
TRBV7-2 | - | CASSLGQGHYGYTF
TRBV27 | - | CASSLAPGGWTEAFF
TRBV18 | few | CASSRDRGDSPLHF
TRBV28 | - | CASSLNTGELFF
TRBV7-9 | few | CASSPRSGIGTGELFF
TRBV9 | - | CASTRTGVLILSNQPQHF
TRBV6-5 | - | CASSFRGQGEQFF